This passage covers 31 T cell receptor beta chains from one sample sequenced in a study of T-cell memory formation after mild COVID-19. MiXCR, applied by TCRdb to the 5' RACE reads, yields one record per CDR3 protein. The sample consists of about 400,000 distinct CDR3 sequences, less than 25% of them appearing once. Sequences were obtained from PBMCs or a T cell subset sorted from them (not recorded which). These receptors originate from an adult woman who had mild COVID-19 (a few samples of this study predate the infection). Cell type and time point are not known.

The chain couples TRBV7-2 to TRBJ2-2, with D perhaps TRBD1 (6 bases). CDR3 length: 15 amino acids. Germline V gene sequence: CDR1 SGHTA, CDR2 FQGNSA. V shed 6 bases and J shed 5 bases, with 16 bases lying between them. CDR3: CASSSTGTRTGELFF. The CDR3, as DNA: TGTGCCAGCAGTTCAACAGGGACGCGGACCGGGGAGCTGTTTTTT. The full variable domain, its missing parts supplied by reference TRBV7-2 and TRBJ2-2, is GAGVSQSPSNKVTEKGKDVELRCDPISGHTALYWYRQSLGQGLEFLIYFQGNSAPDKSGLPSDRFSAERTGGSVSTLTIQRTQQEDSAVYLCASSSTGTRTGELFFGEGSRLTVL.

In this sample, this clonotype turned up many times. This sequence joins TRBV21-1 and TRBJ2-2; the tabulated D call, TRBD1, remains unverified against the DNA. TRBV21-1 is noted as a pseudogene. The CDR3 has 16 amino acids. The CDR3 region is CASRRDSRAEPGELFF. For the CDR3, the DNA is TGTGCCAGCAGGAGAGACAGCCGGGCAGAGCCCGGGGAGCTGTTTTTT.

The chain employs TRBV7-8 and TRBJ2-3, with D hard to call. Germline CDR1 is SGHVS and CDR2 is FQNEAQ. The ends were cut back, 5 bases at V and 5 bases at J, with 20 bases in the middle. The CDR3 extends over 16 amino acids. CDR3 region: CASSERAWGGVDTQYF. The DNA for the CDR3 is TGTGCCAGCAGCGAAAGGGCCTGGGGTGGTGTAGATACGCAGTATTTT.

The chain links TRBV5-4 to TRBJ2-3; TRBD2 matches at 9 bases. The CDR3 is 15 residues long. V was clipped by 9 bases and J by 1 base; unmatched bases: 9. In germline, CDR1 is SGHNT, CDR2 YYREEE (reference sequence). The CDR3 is CATTSAGGRTDTQYF. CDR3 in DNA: TGTGCCACCACGTCGGCGGGGGGGCGCACAGATACGCAGTATTTT.

Written as DNA, the CDR3 is TGTGCCAGCAGCTTAGTGGAGGGGGCGGGCTACGAGCAGTACTTC. Translating it yields CASSLVEGAGYEQYF. This chain links TRBV7-6 with TRBJ2-7, with D perhaps matching TRBD1 (7 bases). The CDR3 length is 15 residues. V lost 1 base to trimming and J lost 3 bases, with 13 bases between them. Germline assignment: CDR1 SGHVS and CDR2 FNYEAQ.

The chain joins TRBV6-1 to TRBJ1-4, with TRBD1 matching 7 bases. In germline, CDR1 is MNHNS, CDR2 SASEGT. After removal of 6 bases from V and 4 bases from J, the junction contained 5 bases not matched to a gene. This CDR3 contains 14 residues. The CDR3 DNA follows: TGTGCCAGCAGAATACAGGGGTTTAATGAAAAACTGTTTTTT. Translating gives CASRIQGFNEKLFF.

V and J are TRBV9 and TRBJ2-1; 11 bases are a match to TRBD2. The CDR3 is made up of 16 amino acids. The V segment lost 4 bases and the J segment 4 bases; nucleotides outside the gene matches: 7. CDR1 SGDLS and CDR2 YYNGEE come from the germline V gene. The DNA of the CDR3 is TGTGCCAGCAGCCCTCTCGGGACTAGCGGATACAATGAGCAGTTCTTC. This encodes CASSPLGTSGYNEQFF.

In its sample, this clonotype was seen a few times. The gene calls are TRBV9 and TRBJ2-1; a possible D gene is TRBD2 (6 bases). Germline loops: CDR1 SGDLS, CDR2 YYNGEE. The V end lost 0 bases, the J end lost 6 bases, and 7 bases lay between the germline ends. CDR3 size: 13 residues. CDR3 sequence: CASSVGGANEQFF. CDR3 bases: TGTGCCAGCAGCGTAGGCGGGGCCAATGAGCAGTTCTTC.

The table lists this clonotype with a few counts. The CDR3 loop reads CASSYETGYGYTF. CDR3 sequence (DNA): TGTGCCAGCAGTTACGAAACAGGGTATGGCTACACCTTC. The rearrangement links TRBV6-2 or TRBV6-3 to TRBJ1-2; the D gene is possibly TRBD1 (6 bases). The V gene lost 2 bases and the J gene lost 5 bases, with 9 bases spanning the gap. The V gene's germline CDR1 is MNHEY and CDR2 SVGEGT. The CDR3 is 13 amino acids.

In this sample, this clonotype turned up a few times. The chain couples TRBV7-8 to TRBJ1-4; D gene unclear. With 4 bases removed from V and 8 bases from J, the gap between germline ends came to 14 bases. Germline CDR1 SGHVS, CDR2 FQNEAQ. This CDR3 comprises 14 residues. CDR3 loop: CASSSLRVGEKLFF. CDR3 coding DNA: TGTGCCAGCAGCTCCCTTCGGGTAGGGGAAAAACTGTTTTTT.

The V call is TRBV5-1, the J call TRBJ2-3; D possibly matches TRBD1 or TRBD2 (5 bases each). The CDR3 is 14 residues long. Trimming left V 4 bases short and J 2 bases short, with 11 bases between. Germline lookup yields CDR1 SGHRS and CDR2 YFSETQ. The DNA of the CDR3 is TGCGCCAGCAGCCGGGACGGCTTCACAGATACGCAGTATTTT. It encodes CASSRDGFTDTQYF.

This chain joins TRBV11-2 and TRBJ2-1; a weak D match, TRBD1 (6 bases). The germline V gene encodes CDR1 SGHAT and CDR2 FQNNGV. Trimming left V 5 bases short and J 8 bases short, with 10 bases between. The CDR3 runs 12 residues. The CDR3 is CASSPGQYEQFF. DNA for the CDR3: TGTGCCAGCAGCCCCGGACAGTATGAGCAGTTCTTC. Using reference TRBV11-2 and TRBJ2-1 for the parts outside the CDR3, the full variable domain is EAGVAQSPRYKIIEKRQSVAFWCNPISGHATLYWYQQILGQGPKLLIQFQNNGVVDDSQLPKDRFSAERLKGVDSTLKIQPAKLEDSAVYLCASSPGQYEQFFGPGTRLTVL.

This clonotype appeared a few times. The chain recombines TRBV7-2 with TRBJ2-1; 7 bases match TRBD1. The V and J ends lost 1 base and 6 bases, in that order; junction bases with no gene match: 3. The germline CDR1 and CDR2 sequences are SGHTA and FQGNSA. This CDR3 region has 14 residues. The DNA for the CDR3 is TGTGCCAGCAGCTTAGTAGGACAGGTCAATGAGCAGTTCTTC. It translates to CASSLVGQVNEQFF. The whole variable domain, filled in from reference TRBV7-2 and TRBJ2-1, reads GAGVSQSPSNKVTEKGKDVELRCDPISGHTALYWYRQSLGQGLEFLIYFQGNSAPDKSGLPSDRFSAERTGGSVSTLTIQRTQQEDSAVYLCASSLVGQVNEQFFGPGTRLTVL.

The CDR3 DNA follows: TGTGCCAGCAGCCCCCCGGGATTTAGCGGGTTCCCCTACGAGCAGTACTTC. Residues: CASSPPGFSGFPYEQYF. V usage is TRBV11-3 and J usage is TRBJ2-7; 7 bases line up with TRBD2. The CDR3 covers 17 residues. Germline-derived CDR1 and CDR2 are SGHNT and YENEEA. J was trimmed by 2 bases and V by 5 bases; bases with no gene match: 15.

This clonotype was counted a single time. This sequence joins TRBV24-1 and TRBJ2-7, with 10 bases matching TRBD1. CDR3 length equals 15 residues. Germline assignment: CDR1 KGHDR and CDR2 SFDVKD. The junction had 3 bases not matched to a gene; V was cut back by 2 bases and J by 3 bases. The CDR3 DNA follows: TGTGCCACCAGTGATTCTGGGACAGGGGACTACGAGCAGTACTTC. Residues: CATSDSGTGDYEQYF.

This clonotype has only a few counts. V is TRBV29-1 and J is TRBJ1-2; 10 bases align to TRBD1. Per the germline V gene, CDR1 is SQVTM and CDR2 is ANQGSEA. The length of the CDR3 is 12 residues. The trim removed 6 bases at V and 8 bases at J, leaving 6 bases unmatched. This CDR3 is CSVNRDRGGYTF. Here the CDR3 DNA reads TGCAGCGTGAACAGGGACAGGGGAGGCTACACCTTC.

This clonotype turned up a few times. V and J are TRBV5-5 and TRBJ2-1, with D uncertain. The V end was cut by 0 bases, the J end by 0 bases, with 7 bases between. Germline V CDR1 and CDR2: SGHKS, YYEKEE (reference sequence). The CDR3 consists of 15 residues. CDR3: CASSLEKGSYNEQFF. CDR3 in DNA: TGTGCCAGCAGCTTGGAGAAGGGCTCCTACAATGAGCAGTTCTTC.

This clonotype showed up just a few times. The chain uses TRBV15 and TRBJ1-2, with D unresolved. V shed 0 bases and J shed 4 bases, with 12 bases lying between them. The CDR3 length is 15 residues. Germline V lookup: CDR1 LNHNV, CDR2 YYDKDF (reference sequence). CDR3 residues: CATSRDPETTYGYTF. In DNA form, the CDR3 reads TGTGCCACCAGCAGAGATCCCGAGACCACCTATGGCTACACCTTC.

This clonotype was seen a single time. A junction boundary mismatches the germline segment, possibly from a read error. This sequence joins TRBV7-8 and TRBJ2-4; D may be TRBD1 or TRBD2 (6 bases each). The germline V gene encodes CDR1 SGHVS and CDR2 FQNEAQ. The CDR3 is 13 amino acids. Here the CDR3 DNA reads TGTGACAGCAGAAGGGGGGCAGGAAACATTCAGTACTTC. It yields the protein CDSRRGAGNIQYF.

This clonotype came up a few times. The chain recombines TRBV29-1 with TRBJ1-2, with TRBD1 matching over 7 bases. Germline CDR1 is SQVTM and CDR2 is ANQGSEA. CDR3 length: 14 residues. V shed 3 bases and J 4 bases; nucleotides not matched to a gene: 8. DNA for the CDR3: TGCAGCGTTGACTTTGTTGAGGGGGCCTATGGCTACACCTTC. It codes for CSVDFVEGAYGYTF.

CDR3 coding DNA: TGCAGTGCTAGACCTACTAGCGGGGAGAATGAGCAGTTCTTC. Encoded protein: CSARPTSGENEQFF. The chain joins TRBV20-1 to TRBJ2-1; TRBD2 agrees at 10 bases. CDR1 is DFQATT and CDR2 is SNEGSKA in the germline V gene (reference sequence). The V and J ends lost 2 bases and 7 bases, in that order; junction bases with no gene match: 5. This CDR3 has 14 residues.

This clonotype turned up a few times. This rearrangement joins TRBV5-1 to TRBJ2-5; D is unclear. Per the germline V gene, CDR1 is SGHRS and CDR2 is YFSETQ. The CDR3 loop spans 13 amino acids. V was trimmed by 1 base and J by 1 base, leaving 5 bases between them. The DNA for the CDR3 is TGCGCCAGCAGCTTGATCCCCCAAGAGACCCAGTACTTC. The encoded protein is CASSLIPQETQYF.

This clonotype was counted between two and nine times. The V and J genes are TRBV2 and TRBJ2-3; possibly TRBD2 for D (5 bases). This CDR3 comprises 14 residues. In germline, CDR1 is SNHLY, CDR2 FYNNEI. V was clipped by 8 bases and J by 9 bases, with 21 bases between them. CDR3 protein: CASLDPTLVATQYF. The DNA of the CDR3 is TGTGCCAGCCTAGACCCCACACTAGTTGCAACGCAGTATTTT. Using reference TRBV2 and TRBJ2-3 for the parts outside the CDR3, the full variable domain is EPEVTQTPSHQVTQMGQEVILRCVPISNHLYFYWYRQILGQKVEFLVSFYNNEISEKSEIFDDQFSVERPDGSNFTLKIRSTKLEDSAMYFCASLDPTLVATQYFGPGTRLTVL.

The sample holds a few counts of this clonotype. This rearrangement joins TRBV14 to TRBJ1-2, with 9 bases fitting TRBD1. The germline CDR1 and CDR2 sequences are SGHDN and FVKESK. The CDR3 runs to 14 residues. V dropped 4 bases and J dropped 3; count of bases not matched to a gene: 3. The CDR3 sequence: CASSLRTGDYGYTF. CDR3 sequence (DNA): TGTGCCAGCAGCCTCCGGACAGGGGACTATGGCTACACCTTC. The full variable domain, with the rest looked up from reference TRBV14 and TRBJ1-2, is EAGVTQFPSHSVIEKGQTVTLRCDPISGHDNLYWYRRVMGKEIKFLLHFVKESKQDESGMPNNRFLAERTGGTYSTLKVQPAELEDSGVYFCASSLRTGDYGYTFGSGTRLTVV.

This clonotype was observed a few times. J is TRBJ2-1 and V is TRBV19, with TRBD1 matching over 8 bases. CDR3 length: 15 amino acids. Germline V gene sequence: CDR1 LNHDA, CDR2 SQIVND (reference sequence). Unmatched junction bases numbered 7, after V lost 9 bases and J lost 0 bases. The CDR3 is CASVAGTGSYNEQFF. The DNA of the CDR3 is TGTGCCAGCGTCGCCGGGACAGGCTCCTACAATGAGCAGTTCTTC. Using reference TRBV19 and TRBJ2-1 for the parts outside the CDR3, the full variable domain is DGGITQSPKYLFRKEGQNVTLSCEQNLNHDAMYWYRQDPGQGLRLIYYSQIVNDFQKGDIAEGYSVSREKKESFPLTVTSAQKNPTAFYLCASVAGTGSYNEQFFGPGTRLTVL.

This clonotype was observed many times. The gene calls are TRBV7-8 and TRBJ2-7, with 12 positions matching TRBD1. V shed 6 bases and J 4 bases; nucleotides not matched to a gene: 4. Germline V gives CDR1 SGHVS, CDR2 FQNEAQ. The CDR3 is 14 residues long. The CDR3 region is CASRRGQGAYEQYF. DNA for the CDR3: TGTGCCAGCAGGCGGGGACAGGGGGCATACGAGCAGTACTTC.

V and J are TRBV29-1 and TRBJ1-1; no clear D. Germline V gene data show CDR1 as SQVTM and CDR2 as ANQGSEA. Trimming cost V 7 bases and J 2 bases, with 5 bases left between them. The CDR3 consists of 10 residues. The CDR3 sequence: CSARNTEAFF. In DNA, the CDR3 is TGCAGCGCCAGAAACACTGAAGCTTTCTTT.

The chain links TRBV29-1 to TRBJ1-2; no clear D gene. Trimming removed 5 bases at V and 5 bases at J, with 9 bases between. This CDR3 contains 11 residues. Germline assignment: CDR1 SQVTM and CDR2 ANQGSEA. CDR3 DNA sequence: TGCAGCGTTCGTAGAGATTATGGCTACACCTTC. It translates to CSVRRDYGYTF.

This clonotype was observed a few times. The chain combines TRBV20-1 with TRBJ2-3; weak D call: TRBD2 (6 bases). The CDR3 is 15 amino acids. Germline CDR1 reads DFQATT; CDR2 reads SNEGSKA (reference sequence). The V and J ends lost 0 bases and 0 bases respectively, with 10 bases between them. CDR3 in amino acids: CSARDRGMSTDTQYF. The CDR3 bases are TGCAGTGCTAGAGATCGGGGGATGAGCACAGATACGCAGTATTTT.

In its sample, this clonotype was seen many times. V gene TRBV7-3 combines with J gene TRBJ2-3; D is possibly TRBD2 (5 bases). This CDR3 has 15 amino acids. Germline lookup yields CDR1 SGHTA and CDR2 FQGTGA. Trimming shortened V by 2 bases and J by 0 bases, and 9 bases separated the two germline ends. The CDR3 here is CASSLSSTSTDTQYF. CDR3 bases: TGTGCCAGCAGCTTATCTAGCACTAGCACAGATACGCAGTATTTT.

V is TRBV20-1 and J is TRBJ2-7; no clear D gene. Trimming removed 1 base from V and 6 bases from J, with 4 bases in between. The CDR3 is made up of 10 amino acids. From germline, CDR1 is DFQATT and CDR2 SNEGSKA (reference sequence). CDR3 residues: CSARGAEQYF. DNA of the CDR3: TGCAGTGCTAGAGGAGCCGAGCAGTACTTC.